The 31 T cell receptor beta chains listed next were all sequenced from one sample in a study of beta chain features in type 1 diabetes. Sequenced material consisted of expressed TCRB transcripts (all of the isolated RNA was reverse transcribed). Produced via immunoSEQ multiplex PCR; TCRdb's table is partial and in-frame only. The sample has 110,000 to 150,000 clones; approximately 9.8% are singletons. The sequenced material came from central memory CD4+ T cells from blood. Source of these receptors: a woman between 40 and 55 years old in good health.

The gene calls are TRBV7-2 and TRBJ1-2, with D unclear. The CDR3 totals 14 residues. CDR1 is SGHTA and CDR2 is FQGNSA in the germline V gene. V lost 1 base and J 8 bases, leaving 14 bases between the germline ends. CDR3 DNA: TGTGCCAGCAGCTTAGAAGGTCCGACTCTCGGCTACACCTTC. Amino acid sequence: CASSLEGPTLGYTF.

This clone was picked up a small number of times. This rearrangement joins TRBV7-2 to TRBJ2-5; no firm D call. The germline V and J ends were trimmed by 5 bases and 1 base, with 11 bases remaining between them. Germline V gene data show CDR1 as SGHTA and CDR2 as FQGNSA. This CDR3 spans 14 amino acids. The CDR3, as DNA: TGTGCCAGCAGCCTTCAACATTCCCAAGAGACCCAGTACTTC. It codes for CASSLQHSQETQYF.

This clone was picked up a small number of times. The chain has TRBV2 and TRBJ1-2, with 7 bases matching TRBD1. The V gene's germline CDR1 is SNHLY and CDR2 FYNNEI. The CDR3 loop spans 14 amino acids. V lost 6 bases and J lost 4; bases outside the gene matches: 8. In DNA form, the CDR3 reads TGTGCCAGCAGGGAACAGGGGACTACCTATGGCTACACCTTC. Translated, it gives CASREQGTTYGYTF.

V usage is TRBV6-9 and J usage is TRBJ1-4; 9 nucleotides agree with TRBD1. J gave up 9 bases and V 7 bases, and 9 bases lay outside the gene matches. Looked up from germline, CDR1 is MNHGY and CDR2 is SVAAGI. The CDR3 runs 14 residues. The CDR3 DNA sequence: TGTGCCAGCACCAAGGACAGGGGAAAGAAAAAACTGTTTTTT. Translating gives CASTKDRGKKKLFF.

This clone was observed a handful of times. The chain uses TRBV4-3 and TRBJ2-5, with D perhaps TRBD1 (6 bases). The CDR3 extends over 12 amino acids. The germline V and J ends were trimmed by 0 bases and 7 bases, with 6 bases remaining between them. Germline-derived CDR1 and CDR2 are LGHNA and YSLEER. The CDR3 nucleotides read TGCGCCAGCAGCCAAGAAGGGGGGACCCAGTACTTC. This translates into CASSQEGGTQYF.

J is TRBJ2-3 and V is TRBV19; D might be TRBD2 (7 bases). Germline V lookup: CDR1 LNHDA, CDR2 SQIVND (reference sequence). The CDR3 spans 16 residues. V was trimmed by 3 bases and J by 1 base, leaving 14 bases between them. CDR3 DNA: TGTGCCAGTAGTATCGGCGGGGGCCACCGCACAGATACGCAGTATTTT. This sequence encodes CASSIGGGHRTDTQYF.

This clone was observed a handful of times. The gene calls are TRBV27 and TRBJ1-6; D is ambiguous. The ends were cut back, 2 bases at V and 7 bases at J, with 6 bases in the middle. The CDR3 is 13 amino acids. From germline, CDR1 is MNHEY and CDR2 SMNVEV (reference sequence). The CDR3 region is CASSLTENSPLHF. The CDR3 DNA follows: TGTGCCAGCAGTTTAACAGAAAATTCACCCCTCCACTTT.

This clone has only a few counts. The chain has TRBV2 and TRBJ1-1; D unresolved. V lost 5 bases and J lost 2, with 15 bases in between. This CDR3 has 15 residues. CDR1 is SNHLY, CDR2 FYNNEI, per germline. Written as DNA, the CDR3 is TGTGCCAGCAGTACGCCACAGACACCCAACACTGAAGCTTTCTTT. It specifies CASSTPQTPNTEAFF.

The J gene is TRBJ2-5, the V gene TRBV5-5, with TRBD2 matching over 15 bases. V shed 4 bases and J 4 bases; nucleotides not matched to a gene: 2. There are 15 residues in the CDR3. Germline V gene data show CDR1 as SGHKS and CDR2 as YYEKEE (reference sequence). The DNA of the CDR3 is TGTGCCAGCAGCGGGGGACTAGCGGGGGGAGAGACCCAGTACTTC. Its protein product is CASSGGLAGGETQYF.

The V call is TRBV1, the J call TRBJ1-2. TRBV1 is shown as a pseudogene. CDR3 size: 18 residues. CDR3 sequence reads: CTSDCRHRFPTVLGGYTF. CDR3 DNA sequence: TGCACCAGCGACTGCCGCCACCGCTTCCCGACCGTTTTAGGTGGCTACACCTTC.

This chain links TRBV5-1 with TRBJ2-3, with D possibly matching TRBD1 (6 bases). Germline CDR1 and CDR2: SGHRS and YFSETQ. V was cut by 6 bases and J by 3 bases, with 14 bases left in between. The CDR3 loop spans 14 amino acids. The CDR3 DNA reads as TGCGCCAGCATTTCTGGGGGCCATACAGATACGCAGTATTTT. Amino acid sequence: CASISGGHTDTQYF.

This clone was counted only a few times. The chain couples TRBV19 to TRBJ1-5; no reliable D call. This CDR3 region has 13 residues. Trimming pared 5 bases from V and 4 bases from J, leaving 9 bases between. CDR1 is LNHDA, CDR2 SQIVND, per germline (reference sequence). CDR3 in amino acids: CASSPRRNQPQHF. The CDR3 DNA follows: TGTGCCAGTAGTCCAAGGAGGAATCAGCCCCAGCATTTT.

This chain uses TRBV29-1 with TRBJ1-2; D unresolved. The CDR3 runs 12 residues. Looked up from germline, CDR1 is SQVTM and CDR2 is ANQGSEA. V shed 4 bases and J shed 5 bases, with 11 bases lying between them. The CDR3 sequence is CSVGLDNYGYTF. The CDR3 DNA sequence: TGCAGCGTTGGGTTAGATAATTATGGCTACACCTTC.

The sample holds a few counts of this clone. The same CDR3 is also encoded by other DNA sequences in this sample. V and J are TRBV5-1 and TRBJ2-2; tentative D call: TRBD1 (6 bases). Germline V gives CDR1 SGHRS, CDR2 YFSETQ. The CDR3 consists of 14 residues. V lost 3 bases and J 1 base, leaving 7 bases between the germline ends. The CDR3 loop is CASSSQGNTGELFF. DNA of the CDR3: TGCGCCAGCAGCTCACAGGGGAACACCGGGGAGCTGTTTTTT.

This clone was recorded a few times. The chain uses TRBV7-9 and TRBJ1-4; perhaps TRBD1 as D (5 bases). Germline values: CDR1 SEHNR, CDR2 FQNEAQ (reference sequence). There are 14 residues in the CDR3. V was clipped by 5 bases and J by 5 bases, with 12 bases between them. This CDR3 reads CASSRGSRNEKLFF. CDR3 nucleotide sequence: TGTGCCAGCAGCCGGGGGTCGCGAAATGAAAAACTGTTTTTT.

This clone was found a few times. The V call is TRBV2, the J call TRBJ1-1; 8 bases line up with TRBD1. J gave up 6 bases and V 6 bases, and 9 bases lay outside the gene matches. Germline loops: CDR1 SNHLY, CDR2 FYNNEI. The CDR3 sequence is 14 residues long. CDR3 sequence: CASSRTGTGPEAFF. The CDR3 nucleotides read TGTGCCAGCAGCCGGACCGGGACAGGCCCTGAAGCTTTCTTT.

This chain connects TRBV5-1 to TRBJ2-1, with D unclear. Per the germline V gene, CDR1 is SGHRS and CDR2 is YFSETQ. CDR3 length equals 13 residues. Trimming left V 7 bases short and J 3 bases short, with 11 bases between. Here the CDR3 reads CASSHEVYNEQFF. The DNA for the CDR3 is TGCGCCAGCTCTCATGAGGTCTACAATGAGCAGTTCTTC.

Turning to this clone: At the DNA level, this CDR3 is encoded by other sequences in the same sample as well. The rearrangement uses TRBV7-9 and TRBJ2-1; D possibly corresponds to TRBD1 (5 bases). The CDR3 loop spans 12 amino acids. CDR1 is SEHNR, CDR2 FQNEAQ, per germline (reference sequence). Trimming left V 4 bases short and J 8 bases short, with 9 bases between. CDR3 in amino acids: CASSYLGDEQFF. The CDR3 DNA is TGTGCCAGCAGCTATCTAGGGGATGAGCAGTTCTTC.

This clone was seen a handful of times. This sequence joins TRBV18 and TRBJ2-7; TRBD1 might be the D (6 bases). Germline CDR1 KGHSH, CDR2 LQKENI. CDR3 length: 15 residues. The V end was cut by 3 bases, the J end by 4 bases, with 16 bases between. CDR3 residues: CASSPPRRGNYEQYF. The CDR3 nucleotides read TGTGCCAGCTCACCGCCGCGCAGGGGAAATTACGAGCAGTACTTC.

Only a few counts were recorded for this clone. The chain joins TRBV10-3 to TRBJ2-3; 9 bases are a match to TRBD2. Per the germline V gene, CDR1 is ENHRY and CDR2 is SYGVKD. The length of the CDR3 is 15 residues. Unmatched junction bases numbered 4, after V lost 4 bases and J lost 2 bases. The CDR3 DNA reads TGTGCCATCAGTGTCAGCGGGGGGCACACAGATACGCAGTATTTT. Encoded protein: CAISVSGGHTDTQYF.

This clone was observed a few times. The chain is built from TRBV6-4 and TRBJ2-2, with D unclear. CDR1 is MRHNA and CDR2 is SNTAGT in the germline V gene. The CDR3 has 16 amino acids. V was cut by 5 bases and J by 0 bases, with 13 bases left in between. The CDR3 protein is CASSPHELSNTGELFF. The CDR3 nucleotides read TGTGCCAGCAGTCCTCACGAACTATCGAACACCGGGGAGCTGTTTTTT.

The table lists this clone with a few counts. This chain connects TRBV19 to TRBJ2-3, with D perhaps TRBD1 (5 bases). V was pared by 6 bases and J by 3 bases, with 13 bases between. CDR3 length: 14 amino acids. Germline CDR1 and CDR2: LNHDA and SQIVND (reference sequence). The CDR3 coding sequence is TGTGCCAGTAGGGAGCAGGGAAGAACAGATACGCAGTATTTT. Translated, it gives CASREQGRTDTQYF.

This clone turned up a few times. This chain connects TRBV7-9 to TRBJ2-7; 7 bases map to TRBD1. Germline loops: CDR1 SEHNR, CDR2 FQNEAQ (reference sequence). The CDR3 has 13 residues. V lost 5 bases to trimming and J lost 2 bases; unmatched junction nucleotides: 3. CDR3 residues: CASSRDSAYEQYF. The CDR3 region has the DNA TGTGCCAGCAGCCGGGACAGCGCCTACGAGCAGTACTTC.

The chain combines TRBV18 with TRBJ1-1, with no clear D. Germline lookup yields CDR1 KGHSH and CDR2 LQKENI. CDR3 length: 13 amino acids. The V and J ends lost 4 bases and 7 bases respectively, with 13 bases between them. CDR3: CASSRSGSLEAFF. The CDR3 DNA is TGTGCCAGCTCACGGAGTGGATCTCTTGAAGCTTTCTTT.

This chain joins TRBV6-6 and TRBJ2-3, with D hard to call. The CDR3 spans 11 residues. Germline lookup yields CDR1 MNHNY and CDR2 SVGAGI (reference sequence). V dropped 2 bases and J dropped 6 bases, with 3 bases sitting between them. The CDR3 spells CASSYRDTQYF. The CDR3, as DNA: TGTGCCAGCAGTTACCGGGATACGCAGTATTTT.

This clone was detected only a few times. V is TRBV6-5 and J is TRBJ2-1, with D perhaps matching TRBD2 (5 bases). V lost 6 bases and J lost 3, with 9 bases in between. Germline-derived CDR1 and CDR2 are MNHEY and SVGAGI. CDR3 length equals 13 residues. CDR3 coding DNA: TGTGCCAGCAGCCGCCGGGGCTACAATGAGCAGTTCTTC. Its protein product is CASSRRGYNEQFF.

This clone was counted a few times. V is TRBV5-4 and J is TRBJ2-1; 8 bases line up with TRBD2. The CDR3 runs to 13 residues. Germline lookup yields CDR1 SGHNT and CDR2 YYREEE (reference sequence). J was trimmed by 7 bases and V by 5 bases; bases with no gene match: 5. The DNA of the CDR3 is TGTGCCAGCAGTCCTGGCGGGGGGAATGAGCAGTTCTTC. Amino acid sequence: CASSPGGGNEQFF.

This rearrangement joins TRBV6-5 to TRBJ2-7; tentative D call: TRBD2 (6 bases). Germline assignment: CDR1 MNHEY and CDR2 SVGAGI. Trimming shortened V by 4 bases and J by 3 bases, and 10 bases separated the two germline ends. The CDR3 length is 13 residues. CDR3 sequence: CASSWEENYEQYF. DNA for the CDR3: TGTGCCAGCAGTTGGGAGGAAAACTACGAGCAGTACTTC.

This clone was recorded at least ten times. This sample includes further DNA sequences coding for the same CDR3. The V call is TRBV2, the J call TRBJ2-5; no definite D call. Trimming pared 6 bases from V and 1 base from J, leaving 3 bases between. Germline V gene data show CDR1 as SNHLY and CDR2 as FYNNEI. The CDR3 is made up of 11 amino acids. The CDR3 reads CASRLQETQYF. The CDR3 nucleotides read TGTGCCAGCAGACTCCAAGAGACCCAGTACTTC.

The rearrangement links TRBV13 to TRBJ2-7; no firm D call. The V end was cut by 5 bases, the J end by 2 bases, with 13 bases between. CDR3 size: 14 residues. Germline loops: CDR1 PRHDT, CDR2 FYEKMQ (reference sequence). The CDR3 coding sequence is TGTGCCAGCAGCCCCCGCCCCAGTACCTACGAGCAGTACTTC. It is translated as CASSPRPSTYEQYF.

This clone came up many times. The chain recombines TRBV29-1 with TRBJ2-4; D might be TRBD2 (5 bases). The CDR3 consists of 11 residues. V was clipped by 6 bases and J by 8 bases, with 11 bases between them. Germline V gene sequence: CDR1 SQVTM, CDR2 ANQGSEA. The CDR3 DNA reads TGCAGCGTGGGAGATTTAGACATTCAGTACTTC. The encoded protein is CSVGDLDIQYF. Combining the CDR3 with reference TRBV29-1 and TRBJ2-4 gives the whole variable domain SAVISQKPSRDICQRGTSLTIQCQVDSQVTMMFWYRQQPGQSLTLIATANQGSEATYESGFVIDKFPISRPNLTFSTLTVSNMSPEDSSIYLCSVGDLDIQYFGAGTRLSVL.